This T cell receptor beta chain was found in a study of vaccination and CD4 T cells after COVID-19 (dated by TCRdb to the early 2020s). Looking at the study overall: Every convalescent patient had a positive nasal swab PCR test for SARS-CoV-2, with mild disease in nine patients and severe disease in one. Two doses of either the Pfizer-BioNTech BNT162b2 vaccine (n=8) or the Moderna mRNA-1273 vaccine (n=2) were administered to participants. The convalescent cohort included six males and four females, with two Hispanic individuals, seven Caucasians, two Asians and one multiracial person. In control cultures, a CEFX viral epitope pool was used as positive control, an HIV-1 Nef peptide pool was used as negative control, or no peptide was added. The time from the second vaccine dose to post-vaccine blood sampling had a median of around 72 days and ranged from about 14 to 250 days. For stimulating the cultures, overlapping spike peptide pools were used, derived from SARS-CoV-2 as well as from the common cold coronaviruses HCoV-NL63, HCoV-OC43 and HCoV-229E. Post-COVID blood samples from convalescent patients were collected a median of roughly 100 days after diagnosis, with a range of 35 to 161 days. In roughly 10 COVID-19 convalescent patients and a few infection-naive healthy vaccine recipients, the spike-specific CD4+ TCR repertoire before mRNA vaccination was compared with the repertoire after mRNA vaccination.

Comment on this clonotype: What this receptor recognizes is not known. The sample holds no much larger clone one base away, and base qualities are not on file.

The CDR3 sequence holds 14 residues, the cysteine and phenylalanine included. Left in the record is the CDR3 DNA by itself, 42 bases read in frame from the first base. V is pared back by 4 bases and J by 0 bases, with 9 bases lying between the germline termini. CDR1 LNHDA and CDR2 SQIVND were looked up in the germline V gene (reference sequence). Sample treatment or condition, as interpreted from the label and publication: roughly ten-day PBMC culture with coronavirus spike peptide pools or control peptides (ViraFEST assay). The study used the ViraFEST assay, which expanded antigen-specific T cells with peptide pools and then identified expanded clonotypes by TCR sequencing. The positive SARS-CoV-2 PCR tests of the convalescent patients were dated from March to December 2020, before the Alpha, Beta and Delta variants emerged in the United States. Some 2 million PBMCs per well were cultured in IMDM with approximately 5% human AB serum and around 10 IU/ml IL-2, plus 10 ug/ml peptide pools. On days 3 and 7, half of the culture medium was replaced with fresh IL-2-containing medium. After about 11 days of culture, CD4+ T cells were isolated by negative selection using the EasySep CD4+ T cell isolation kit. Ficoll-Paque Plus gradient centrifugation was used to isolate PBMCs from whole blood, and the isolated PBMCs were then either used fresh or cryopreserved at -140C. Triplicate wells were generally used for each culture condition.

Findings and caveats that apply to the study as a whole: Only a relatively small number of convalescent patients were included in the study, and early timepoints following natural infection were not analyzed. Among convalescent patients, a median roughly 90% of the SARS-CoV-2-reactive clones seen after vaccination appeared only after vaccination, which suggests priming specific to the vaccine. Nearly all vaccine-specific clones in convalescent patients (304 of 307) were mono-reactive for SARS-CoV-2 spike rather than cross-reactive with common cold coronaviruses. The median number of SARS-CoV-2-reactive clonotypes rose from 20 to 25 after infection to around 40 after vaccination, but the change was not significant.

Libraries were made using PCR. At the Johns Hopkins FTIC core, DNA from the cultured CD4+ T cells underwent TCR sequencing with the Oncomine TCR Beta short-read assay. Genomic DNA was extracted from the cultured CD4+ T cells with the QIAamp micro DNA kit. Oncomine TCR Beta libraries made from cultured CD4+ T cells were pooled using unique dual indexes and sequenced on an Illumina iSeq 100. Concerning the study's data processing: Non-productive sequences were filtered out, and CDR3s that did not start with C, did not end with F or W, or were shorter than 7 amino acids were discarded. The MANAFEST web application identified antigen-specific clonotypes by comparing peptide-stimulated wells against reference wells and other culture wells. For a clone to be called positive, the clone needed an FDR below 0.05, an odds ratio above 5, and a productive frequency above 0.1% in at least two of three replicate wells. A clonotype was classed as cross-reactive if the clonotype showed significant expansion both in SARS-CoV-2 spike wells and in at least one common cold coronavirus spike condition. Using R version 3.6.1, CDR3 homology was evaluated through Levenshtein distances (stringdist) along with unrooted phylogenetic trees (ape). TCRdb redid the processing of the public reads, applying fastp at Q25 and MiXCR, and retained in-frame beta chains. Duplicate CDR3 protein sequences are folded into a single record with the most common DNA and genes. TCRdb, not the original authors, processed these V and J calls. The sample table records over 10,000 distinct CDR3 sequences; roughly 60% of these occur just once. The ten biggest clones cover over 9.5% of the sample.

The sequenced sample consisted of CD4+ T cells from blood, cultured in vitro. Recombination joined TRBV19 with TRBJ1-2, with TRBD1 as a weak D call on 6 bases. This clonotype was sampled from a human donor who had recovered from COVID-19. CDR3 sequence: CASSTGEANYGYTF. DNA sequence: TGTGCCAGTAGTACAGGGGAGGCTAACTATGGCTACACCTTC.